This TCR beta chain was profiled in a study of CD8+CD57+ T cells in acquired aplastic anemia. The sequenced patients had an expansion of CD8+CD57+ cells seen by flow cytometry. This CDR3 contains 14 residues. V was clipped by 1 base and J by 14 bases, with 15 bases between them. Germline-derived CDR1 and CDR2 are SEHNR and FQNEAQ (reference sequence). The TCR beta profiling, which covered VDJ combination and CDR3 sequence, was carried out using genomic DNA as the template. TCRdb re-called the reads through MiXCR, storing one row per CDR3 protein. The table includes 200,000 to 300,000 distinct CDR3 sequences, less than 85% detected once.

The sequence derives from a human donor with aplastic anemia. The sample was sorted CD4+, CD8+, or CD8+CD57+ T cells (not recorded which) from PBMCs. The rearrangement links TRBV7-9 to TRBJ1-6; D remains unclear. CDR3 bases: TGTGCCAGCAGCTTAGATAGGCTAAGTCAAACCCTCCACTTT. This codes for CASSLDRLSQTLHF.